These 24 T cell receptor beta chains came from one sample sequenced in a study of T cell responses to AZD1222 COVID-19 vaccine. TCRdb's copy holds only in-frame clones and misses some; the assay was immunoSEQ multiplex PCR. The repertoire consists of 95,000 to 110,000 clones, with over 90% occurring once and the leading ten covering less than 5%. The sequenced sample was peripheral blood, obtained on day 0 of AZD1222 vaccination. The receptors were gathered from an adult in good health.

This chain joins TRBV5-1 and TRBJ2-1; D unclear. The V end lost 4 bases, the J end lost 0 bases, and 5 bases lay between the germline ends. The CDR3 totals 13 residues. The germline V gene encodes CDR1 SGHRS and CDR2 YFSETQ. In nucleotides, the CDR3 is TGCGCCAGCAGCGATAGCTCCTACAATGAGCAGTTCTTC. Encoded protein: CASSDSSYNEQFF.

The V gene is TRBV29-1, the J gene TRBJ1-2, with 9 bases lining up with TRBD1. This CDR3 contains 13 residues. With V trimmed by 6 bases and J by 4 bases, 6 bases remained unmatched. Germline V gene sequence: CDR1 SQVTM, CDR2 ANQGSEA. This chain's CDR3 is CSVSGTGLYGYTF. CDR3 DNA: TGCAGCGTATCCGGGACAGGGCTCTATGGCTACACCTTC.

The chain recombines TRBV5-1 with TRBJ1-4; D might be TRBD1 (6 bases). V was pared by 0 bases and J by 3 bases, with 9 bases between. From germline, CDR1 is SGHRS and CDR2 YFSETQ. This CDR3 is built from 15 residues. In DNA, the CDR3 is TGCGCCAGCAGCTTGGAACAGGGACCTAATGAAAAACTGTTTTTT. Protein sequence: CASSLEQGPNEKLFF. Looking up the rest from reference TRBV5-1 and TRBJ1-4 gives the full variable domain: KAGVTQTPRYLIKTRGQQVTLSCSPISGHRSVSWYQQTPGQGLQFLFEYFSETQRNKGNFPGRFSGRQFSNSRSEMNVSTLELGDSALYLCASSLEQGPNEKLFFGSGTQLSVL.

This clone was recorded once. J is TRBJ1-2 and V is TRBV5-1, with D tentatively TRBD1 (6 bases). Germline V lookup: CDR1 SGHRS, CDR2 YFSETQ. The CDR3 spans 15 residues. V lost 1 base and J 8 bases, leaving 18 bases between the germline ends. CDR3 DNA sequence: TGCGCCAGCAGCTTGCTTCGTTACAGGGAAGAAGGCTACACCTTC. Translation: CASSLLRYREEGYTF.

The CDR3 DNA sequence: TGTGCCATCAGTGCCGGACAGTTGAACACTGAAGCTTTCTTT. Protein product: CAISAGQLNTEAFF. The chain carries TRBV10-3 and TRBJ1-1; D possibly corresponds to TRBD1 (6 bases). The germline V and J ends were trimmed by 4 bases and 0 bases, with 9 bases remaining between them. Germline-derived CDR1 and CDR2 are ENHRY and SYGVKD. This CDR3 has 14 residues.

This chain joins TRBV6-1 and TRBJ2-7, with D possibly TRBD1 on 5 matching bases. V lost 4 bases and J 2 bases, leaving 18 bases between the germline ends. Germline CDR1 and CDR2: MNHNS and SASEGT. The CDR3 length is 16 residues. DNA of the CDR3: TGTGCCAGCAGTGTCTCAGGGTCTTCCCAGGCCTACGAGCAGTACTTC. Its translation: CASSVSGSSQAYEQYF.

J is TRBJ1-3 and V is TRBV7-2; tentative D call: TRBD1 (5 bases). V was shortened by 2 bases and J by 7 bases, with 15 bases between the two germline ends. The CDR3 is 15 amino acids. Germline CDR1 and CDR2: SGHTA and FQGNSA. This CDR3 is CASSLSRSGYNTIYF. CDR3 DNA: TGTGCCAGCAGCTTATCGCGTTCAGGGTACAACACCATATATTTT. Complete variable domain (other parts from reference TRBV7-2 and TRBJ1-3): GAGVSQSPSNKVTEKGKDVELRCDPISGHTALYWYRQSLGQGLEFLIYFQGNSAPDKSGLPSDRFSAERTGGSVSTLTIQRTQQEDSAVYLCASSLSRSGYNTIYFGEGSWLTVV.

The rearrangement uses TRBV2 and TRBJ1-1; D gene ambiguous. This CDR3 has 13 residues. Germline CDR1 reads SNHLY; CDR2 reads FYNNEI. V was cut by 0 bases and J by 5 bases, with 7 bases left in between. The CDR3 DNA is TGTGCCAGCAGTGAAGCGCGGGTAACTGAAGCTTTCTTT. This encodes CASSEARVTEAFF.

The chain links TRBV30 to TRBJ2-7; D tentatively reads TRBD1 or TRBD2 (5 bases each). The CDR3 is 14 residues long. V gave up 0 bases and J gave up 2 bases, with 11 bases separating them. Germline CDR1 GTSNPN, CDR2 SVGIG (reference sequence). The CDR3: CAWSVGGLTYEQYF. Written as DNA, the CDR3 is TGTGCCTGGAGTGTTGGGGGTCTAACCTACGAGCAGTACTTC.

The V gene is TRBV6-5, the J gene TRBJ1-2; D gene uncertain. Germline V CDR1 and CDR2: MNHEY, SVGAGI. The CDR3 loop spans 15 amino acids. Trimming took 11 bases from V and 0 from J, leaving 19 bases between them. CDR3 protein: CAVRPSLEPNYGYTF. For the CDR3, the DNA is TGTGCCGTCAGGCCTAGCCTGGAACCTAACTATGGCTACACCTTC.

V usage is TRBV19 and J usage is TRBJ2-1; possible D gene TRBD2, 6 bases. There are 13 residues in the CDR3. CDR1 is LNHDA, CDR2 SQIVND, per germline (reference sequence). The germline V and J ends were trimmed by 6 bases and 7 bases, with 13 bases remaining between them. The CDR3 sequence is CASSVGTLNEQFF. DNA of the CDR3: TGTGCCAGTAGCGTCGGGACTTTAAATGAGCAGTTCTTC.

The chain uses TRBV5-1 and TRBJ1-4; 8 nucleotides agree with TRBD1. Germline CDR1 and CDR2: SGHRS and YFSETQ. The CDR3 length is 13 residues. Trimming at V came to 9 bases and at J to 6 bases, leaving 7 bases not matched to a gene. Here the CDR3 DNA reads TGCGCCAATACGGGACAGGTGGATGAAAAACTGTTTTTT. Translated: CANTGQVDEKLFF.

The chain is built from TRBV3-1 (or the pseudogene TRBV3-2) and TRBJ2-7; D is perhaps TRBD2 (6 bases). The CDR3 spans 12 residues. The V end was cut by 4 bases, the J end by 6 bases, with 10 bases between. CDR1 is LGHDT, CDR2 YNNKEL, per germline (reference sequence). CDR3 sequence: CASSLGGGEQYF. For the CDR3, the DNA is TGTGCCAGCAGCCTCGGGGGTGGCGAGCAGTACTTC.

The chain uses TRBV7-2 and TRBJ2-3; D gene uncertain. Germline V gene data show CDR1 as SGHTA and CDR2 as FQGNSA. With 3 bases removed from V and 1 base from J, the gap between germline ends came to 5 bases. The CDR3 is 13 residues long. The CDR3: CASSFQGTDTQYF. The CDR3 DNA reads as TGTGCCAGCAGCTTCCAAGGCACAGATACGCAGTATTTT. Drawing the rest from reference TRBV7-2 and TRBJ2-3, the complete variable domain is GAGVSQSPSNKVTEKGKDVELRCDPISGHTALYWYRQSLGQGLEFLIYFQGNSAPDKSGLPSDRFSAERTGGSVSTLTIQRTQQEDSAVYLCASSFQGTDTQYFGPGTRLTVL.

The chain carries TRBV2 and TRBJ2-7, with D possibly being TRBD2 (5 bases). The CDR3 loop spans 14 amino acids. In germline, CDR1 is SNHLY, CDR2 FYNNEI. The V end was cut by 6 bases, the J end by 5 bases, with 17 bases between. The CDR3 loop reads CASRDSQTGHEQYF. In DNA, the CDR3 is TGTGCCAGCAGGGACTCCCAGACCGGCCACGAGCAGTACTTC.

This chain links TRBV12-3 or TRBV12-4 with TRBJ2-1, with unresolved D. This CDR3 comprises 11 residues. V was cut by 5 bases and J by 4 bases, with 3 bases left in between. CDR3 bases: TGTGCCAGCAGTACGTACAATGAGCAGTTCTTC. It is translated as CASSTYNEQFF.

The chain combines TRBV5-6 with TRBJ1-4; no clear D. Trimming pared 4 bases from V and 3 bases from J, leaving 13 bases between. Germline CDR1 and CDR2: SGHDT and YYEEEE. The CDR3 extends over 15 amino acids. This CDR3 is CASSGLDTSNEKLFF. The CDR3 DNA reads as TGTGCCAGCAGCGGACTCGACACATCTAATGAAAAACTGTTTTTT.

This rearrangement joins TRBV12-2 to TRBJ1-1. TRBV12-2 is a pseudogene locus. There are 12 residues in the CDR3. CDR3 sequence (DNA): TGTGCAAGTCGCTTAGGGGGACCTGAAGCTTTCTTT. Its protein is CASRLGGPEAFF.

The chain links TRBV10-1 to TRBJ2-2; D uncertain. V was shortened by 4 bases and J by 3 bases, with 6 bases between the two germline ends. The germline gives CDR1 WNHNN, CDR2 SYGVQD (reference sequence). The CDR3 contains 13 residues. CDR3 bases: TGCGCCAGCAGTGGACGGGACACCGGGGAGCTGTTTTTT. This encodes CASSGRDTGELFF.

The chain combines TRBV25-1 with TRBJ2-3; no clear D. Germline V CDR1 and CDR2: MGHDK, SYGVNS. This CDR3 contains 13 residues. V lost 7 bases, J lost 3 bases, and 11 bases lay in between. The CDR3 DNA reads TGTGCCAGCATTGTTGTGTGGACAGATACGCAGTATTTT. This codes for CASIVVWTDTQYF.

The chain combines TRBV5-1 with TRBJ2-2; D call uncertain. Per germline, CDR1 SGHRS and CDR2 YFSETQ. V was shortened by 3 bases and J by 1 base, with 16 bases between the two germline ends. The CDR3 runs to 17 residues. The CDR3 region is CASSSWAQMGNTGELFF. The CDR3 DNA sequence: TGCGCCAGCAGCTCCTGGGCCCAAATGGGGAACACCGGGGAGCTGTTTTTT.

The rearrangement uses TRBV2 and TRBJ1-1; unclear D gene. V lost 7 bases and J lost 0, with 18 bases in between. The CDR3 is made up of 16 amino acids. Germline lookup yields CDR1 SNHLY and CDR2 FYNNEI. Here the CDR3 DNA reads TGTGCCAGCATAGGTCCTACCCATACTATGAACACTGAAGCTTTCTTT. Encoded protein: CASIGPTHTMNTEAFF.

The chain recombines TRBV14 with TRBJ1-2; D is unclear. Trimming left V 5 bases short and J 4 bases short, with 11 bases between. The length of the CDR3 is 13 residues. Looked up from germline, CDR1 is SGHDN and CDR2 is FVKESK. CDR3 region: CASSYERLYGYTF. The CDR3 DNA reads as TGTGCCAGCAGCTACGAGCGGCTCTATGGCTACACCTTC.

The chain is built from TRBV11-2 and TRBJ1-1; no reliable D call. CDR3 size: 11 residues. Per germline, CDR1 SGHAT and CDR2 FQNNGV. Trimming shortened V by 2 bases and J by 2 bases, and 0 bases separated the two germline ends. The CDR3 DNA is TGTGCCAGCAGCTTAAACACTGAAGCTTTCTTT. Amino acids: CASSLNTEAFF.